The T cell receptor (beta chain) described here comes from a study of OX40 agonist ivuxolimab in advanced cancers. The germline V gene encodes CDR1 GTSNPN and CDR2 SVGIG (reference sequence). V was shortened by 3 bases and J by 1 base, with 0 bases between the two germline ends. This CDR3 has 10 amino acids. This clone rates as medium-sized. Sequencing was performed with immunoSEQ multiplex PCR; in TCRdb, only in-frame clones are kept and a portion is missing. This table has about 33,000 clones, approximately 79% appearing once. The TCR comes from an adult with an advanced solid tumor such as melanoma, head and neck, liver or kidney cancer. Specimen: CD4+ or CD8+ T cells sorted from blood, collected in a trial of the OX40 agonist ivuxolimab. The V gene is TRBV30, the J gene TRBJ1-1; D unclear. The CDR3 DNA follows: TGTGCCTGGAGGAACACTGAAGCTTTCTTT. It encodes CAWRNTEAFF.